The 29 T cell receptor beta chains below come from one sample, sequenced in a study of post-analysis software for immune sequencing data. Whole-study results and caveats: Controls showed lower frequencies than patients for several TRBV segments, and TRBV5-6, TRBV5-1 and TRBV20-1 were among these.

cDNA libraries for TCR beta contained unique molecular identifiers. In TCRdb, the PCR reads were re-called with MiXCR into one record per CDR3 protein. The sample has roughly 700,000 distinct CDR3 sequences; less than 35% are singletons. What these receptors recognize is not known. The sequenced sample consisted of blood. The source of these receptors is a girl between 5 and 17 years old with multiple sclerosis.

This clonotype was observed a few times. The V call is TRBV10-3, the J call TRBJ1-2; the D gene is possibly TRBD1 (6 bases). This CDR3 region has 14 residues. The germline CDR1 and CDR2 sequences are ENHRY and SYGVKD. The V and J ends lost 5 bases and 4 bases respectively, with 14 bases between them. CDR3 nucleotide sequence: TGTGCCATCAGTCTTGGGGGGCGCTTCTATGGCTACACCTTC. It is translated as CAISLGGRFYGYTF.

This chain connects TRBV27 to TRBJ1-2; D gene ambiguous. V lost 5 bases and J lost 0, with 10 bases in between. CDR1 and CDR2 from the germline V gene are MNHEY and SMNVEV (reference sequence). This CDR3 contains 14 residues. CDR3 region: CASSGEGPNYGYTF. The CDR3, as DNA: TGTGCCAGCAGTGGTGAGGGCCCTAACTATGGCTACACCTTC.

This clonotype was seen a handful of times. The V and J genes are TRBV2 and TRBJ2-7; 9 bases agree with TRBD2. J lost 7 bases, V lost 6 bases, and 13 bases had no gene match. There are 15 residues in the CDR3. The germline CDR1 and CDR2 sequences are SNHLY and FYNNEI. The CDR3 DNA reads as TGTGCCAGCAGAAAATCGGTAGCGGGGGTAAAAGAGCAGTACTTC. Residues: CASRKSVAGVKEQYF.

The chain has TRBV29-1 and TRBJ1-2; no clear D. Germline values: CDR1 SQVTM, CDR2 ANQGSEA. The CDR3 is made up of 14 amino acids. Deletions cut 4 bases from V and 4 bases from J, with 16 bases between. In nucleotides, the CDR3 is TGCAGCGTTGGTACAGCAATAGCTCTCTATGGCTACACCTTC. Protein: CSVGTAIALYGYTF.

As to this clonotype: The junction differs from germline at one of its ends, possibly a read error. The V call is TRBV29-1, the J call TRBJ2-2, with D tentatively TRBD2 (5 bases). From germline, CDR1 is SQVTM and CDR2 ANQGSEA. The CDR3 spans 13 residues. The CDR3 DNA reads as TGCAGCGTTGATTTGGGTTACACCGGGGAGCGGTTTTTT. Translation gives CSVDLGYTGERFF.

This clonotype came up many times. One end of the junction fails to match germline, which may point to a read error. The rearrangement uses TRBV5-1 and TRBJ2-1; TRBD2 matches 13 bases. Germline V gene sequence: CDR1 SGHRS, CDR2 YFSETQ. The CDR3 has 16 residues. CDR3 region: CASSLGLAGAYNEQFF. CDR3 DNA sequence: TGTGCCAGCAGTCTCGGACTAGCGGGGGCCTACAATGAGCAGTTCTTC.

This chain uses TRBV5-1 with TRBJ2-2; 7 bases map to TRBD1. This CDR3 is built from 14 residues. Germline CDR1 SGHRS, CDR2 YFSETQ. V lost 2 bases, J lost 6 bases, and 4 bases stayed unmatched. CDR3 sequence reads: CASSLQQGSGELFF. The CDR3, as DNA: TGCGCCAGCAGCTTACAACAGGGGTCCGGGGAGCTGTTTTTT.

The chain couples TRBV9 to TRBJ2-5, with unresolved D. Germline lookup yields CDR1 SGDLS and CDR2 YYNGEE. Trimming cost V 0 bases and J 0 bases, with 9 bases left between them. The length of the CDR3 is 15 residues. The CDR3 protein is CASSVDSNYQETQYF. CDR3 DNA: TGTGCCAGCAGCGTAGATAGTAACTACCAAGAGACCCAGTACTTC.

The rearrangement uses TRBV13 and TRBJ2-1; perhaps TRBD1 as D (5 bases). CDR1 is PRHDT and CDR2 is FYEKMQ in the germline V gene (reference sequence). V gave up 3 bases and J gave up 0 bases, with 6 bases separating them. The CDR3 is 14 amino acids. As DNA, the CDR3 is TGTGCCAGCAGCTTCAGGGTCTCCTACAATGAGCAGTTCTTC. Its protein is CASSFRVSYNEQFF.

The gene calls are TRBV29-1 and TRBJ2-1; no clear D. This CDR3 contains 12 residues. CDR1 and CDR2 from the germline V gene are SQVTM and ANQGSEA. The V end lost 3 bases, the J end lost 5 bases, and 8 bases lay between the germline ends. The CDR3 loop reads CSVEQWNNEQFF. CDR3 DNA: TGCAGCGTTGAGCAGTGGAACAATGAGCAGTTCTTC.

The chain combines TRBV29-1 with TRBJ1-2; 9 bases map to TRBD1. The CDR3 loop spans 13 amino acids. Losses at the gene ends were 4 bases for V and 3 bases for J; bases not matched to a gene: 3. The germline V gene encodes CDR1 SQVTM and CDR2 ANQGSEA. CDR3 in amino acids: CSVGTGEYYGYTF. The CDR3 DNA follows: TGCAGCGTTGGGACAGGGGAGTACTATGGCTACACCTTC.

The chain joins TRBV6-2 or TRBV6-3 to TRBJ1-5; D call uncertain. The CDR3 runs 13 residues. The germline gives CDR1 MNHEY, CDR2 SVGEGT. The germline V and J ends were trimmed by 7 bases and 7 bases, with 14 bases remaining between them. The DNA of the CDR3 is TGTGCCAGCATGATAGGGCTCGGGCAGCCCCAGCATTTT. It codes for CASMIGLGQPQHF.

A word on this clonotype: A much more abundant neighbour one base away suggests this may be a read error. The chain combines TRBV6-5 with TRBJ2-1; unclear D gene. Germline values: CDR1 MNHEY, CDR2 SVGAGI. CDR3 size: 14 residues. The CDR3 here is CASSPLVFYNERFF. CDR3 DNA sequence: TGTGCCAGCAGCCCCTTGGTGTTCTACAATGAGCGGTTCTTC.

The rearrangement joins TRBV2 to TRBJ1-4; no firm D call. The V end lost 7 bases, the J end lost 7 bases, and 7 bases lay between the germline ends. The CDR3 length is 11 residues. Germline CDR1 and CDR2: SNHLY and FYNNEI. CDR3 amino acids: CASILGEKLFF. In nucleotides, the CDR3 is TGTGCCAGCATTCTGGGTGAAAAACTGTTTTTT.

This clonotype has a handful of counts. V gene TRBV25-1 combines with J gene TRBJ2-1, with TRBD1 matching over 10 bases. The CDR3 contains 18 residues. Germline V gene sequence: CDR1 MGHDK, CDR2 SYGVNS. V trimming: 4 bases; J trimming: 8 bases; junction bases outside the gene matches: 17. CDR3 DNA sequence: TGTGCCAGCAGTGTGGGACAGGGGTCCCCATCCCGGAGGGATGAGCAGTTCTTC. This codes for CASSVGQGSPSRRDEQFF.

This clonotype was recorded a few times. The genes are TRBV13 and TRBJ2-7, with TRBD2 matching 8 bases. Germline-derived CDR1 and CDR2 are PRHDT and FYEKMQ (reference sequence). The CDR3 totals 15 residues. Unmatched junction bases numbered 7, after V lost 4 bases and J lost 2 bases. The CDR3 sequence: CASSSTSAPTYEQYF. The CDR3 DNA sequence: TGTGCCAGCAGCTCGACTAGCGCACCAACCTACGAGCAGTACTTC.

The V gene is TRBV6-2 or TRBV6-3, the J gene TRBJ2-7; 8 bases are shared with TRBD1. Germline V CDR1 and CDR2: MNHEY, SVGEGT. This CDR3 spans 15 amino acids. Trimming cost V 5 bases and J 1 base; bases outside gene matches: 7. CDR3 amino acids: CASSPGTGASYEQYF. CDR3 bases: TGTGCCAGCAGTCCCGGGACAGGCGCATCCTACGAGCAGTACTTC.

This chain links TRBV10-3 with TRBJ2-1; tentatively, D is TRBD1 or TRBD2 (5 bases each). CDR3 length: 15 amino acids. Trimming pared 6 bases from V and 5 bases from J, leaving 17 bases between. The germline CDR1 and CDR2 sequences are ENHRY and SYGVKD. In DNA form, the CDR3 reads TGTGCCATCAGGCCGGGACCCAGCTTGGACAATGAGCAGTTCTTC. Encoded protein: CAIRPGPSLDNEQFF.

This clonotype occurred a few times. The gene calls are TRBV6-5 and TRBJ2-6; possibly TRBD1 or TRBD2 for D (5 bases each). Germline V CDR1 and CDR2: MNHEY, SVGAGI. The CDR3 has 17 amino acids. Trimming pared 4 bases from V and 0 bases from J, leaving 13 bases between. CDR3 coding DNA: TGTGCCAGCAGTTTAGGGACCTTCACCTCTGGGGCCAACGTCCTGACTTTC. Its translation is CASSLGTFTSGANVLTF.

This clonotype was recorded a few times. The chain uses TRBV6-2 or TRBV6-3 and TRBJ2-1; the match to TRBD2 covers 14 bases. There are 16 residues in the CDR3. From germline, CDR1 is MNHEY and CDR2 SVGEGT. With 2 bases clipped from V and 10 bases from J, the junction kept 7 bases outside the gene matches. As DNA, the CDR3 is TGTGCCAGCAGTTACCCCGGGACTAGCGGGAGACGGGAGCAGTTCTTC. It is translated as CASSYPGTSGRREQFF.

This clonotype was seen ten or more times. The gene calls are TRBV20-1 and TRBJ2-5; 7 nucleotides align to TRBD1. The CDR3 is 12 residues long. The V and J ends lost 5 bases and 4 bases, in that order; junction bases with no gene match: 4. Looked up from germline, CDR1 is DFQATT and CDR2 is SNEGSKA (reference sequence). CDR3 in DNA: TGCAGTGCTTCATCAGGGGGAGAGACCCAGTACTTC. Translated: CSASSGGETQYF.

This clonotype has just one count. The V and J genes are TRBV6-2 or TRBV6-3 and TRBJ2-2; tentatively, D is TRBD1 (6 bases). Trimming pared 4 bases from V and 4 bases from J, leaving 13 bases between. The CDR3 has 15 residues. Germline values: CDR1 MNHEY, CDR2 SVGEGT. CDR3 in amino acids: CASSWRQDLTGELFF. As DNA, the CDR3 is TGTGCCAGCAGTTGGCGACAGGATCTCACCGGGGAGCTGTTTTTT.

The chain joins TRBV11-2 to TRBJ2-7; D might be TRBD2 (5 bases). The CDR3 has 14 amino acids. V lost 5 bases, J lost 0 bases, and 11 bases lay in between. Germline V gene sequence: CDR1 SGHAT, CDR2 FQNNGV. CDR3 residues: CASSAGLGSYEQYF. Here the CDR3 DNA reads TGTGCCAGCAGCGCCGGACTGGGCTCCTACGAGCAGTACTTC.

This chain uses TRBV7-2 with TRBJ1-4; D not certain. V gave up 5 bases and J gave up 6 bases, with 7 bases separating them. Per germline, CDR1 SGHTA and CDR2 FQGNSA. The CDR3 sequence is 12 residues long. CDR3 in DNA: TGTGCCAGCAGCAACCGGGATGAAAAACTGTTTTTT. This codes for CASSNRDEKLFF. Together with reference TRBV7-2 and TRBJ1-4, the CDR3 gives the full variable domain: GAGVSQSPSNKVTEKGKDVELRCDPISGHTALYWYRQSLGQGLEFLIYFQGNSAPDKSGLPSDRFSAERTGGSVSTLTIQRTQQEDSAVYLCASSNRDEKLFFGSGTQLSVL.

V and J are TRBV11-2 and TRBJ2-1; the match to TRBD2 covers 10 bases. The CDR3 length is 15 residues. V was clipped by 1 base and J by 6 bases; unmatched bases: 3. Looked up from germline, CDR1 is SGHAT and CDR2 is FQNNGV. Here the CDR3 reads CASSLAASGSNEQFF. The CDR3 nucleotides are TGTGCCAGCAGCTTAGCGGCTAGCGGGAGCAATGAGCAGTTCTTC.

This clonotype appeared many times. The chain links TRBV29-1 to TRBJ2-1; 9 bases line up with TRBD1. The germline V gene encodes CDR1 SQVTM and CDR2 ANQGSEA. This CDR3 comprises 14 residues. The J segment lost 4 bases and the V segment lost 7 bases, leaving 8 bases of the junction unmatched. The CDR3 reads CSELGQGVYNEQFF. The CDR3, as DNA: TGCAGCGAGTTGGGACAGGGAGTGTACAATGAGCAGTTCTTC.

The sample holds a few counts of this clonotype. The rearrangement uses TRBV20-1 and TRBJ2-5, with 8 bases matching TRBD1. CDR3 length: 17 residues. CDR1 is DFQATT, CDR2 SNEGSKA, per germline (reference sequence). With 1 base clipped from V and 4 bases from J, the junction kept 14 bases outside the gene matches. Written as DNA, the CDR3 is TGCAGTGCTAGAGCTCGTTCCCTTGACAGGGGAGGAGAGACCCAGTACTTC. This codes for CSARARSLDRGGETQYF.

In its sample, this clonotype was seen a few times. CDR3 sequence: CASSFPGDGYTF. As DNA, the CDR3 is TGTGCCAGCAGCTTTCCCGGGGATGGCTACACCTTC. The rearrangement joins TRBV7-2 to TRBJ1-2, with D hard to call. Deletions cut 3 bases from V and 6 bases from J, with 8 bases between. This CDR3 has 12 residues. In germline, CDR1 is SGHTA, CDR2 FQGNSA.

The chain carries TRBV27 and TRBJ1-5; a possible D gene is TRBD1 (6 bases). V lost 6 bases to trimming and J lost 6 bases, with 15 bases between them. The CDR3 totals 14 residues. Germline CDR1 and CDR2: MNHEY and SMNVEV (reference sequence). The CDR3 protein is CASRLSRGLQPQHF. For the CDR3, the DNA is TGTGCCAGCAGGTTAAGCAGGGGTCTTCAGCCCCAGCATTTT.